These 29 T cell receptor beta chains came from one sample sequenced in a study of blood T cell repertoires in COVID-19. TCRdb keeps only in-frame clones here, not all; method: immunoSEQ multiplex PCR. This table holds about 20,000 clones, about 89% found once. The specimen sequenced was peripheral blood. The receptors come from a woman aged 55 to 70 with active COVID-19.

The chain uses TRBV5-5 and TRBJ2-7, with TRBD1 matching over 8 bases. The V and J ends lost 4 bases and 1 base, in that order; junction bases with no gene match: 4. CDR1 is SGHKS, CDR2 YYEKEE, per germline (reference sequence). The CDR3 length is 14 residues. Here the CDR3 reads CASSHGQGSYEQYF. The CDR3 DNA reads TGTGCCAGCAGCCACGGACAGGGTTCCTACGAGCAGTACTTC.

This chain joins TRBV6-5 and TRBJ2-7, with D unclear. The germline CDR1 and CDR2 sequences are MNHEY and SVGAGI. There are 11 residues in the CDR3. The V end lost 5 bases, the J end lost 2 bases, and 4 bases lay between the germline ends. CDR3 region: CASSITYEQYF. CDR3 nucleotide sequence: TGTGCCAGCAGTATCACCTACGAGCAGTACTTC.

The chain combines TRBV19 with TRBJ2-3, with 12 positions matching TRBD2. Germline-derived CDR1 and CDR2 are LNHDA and SQIVND (reference sequence). The ends lost 2 bases at V and 0 bases at J; junction bases unmatched: 9. CDR3 length equals 19 residues. For the CDR3, the DNA is TGTGCCAGTAGTATAAGGAGGACTAGCGGGGTTACTAGCACAGATACGCAGTATTTT. Encoded protein: CASSIRRTSGVTSTDTQYF.

CDR3: CASSLTGTAYEQYF. CDR3 nucleotide sequence: TGTGCCAGCAGCTTGACAGGGACGGCCTACGAGCAGTACTTC. V is TRBV7-8 and J is TRBJ2-7; 7 nucleotides align to TRBD1. CDR1 is SGHVS, CDR2 FQNEAQ, per germline. Unmatched junction bases numbered 4, after V lost 3 bases and J lost 2 bases. The CDR3 totals 14 residues.

The chain couples TRBV5-1 to TRBJ1-2, with D possibly TRBD1 on 6 matching bases. With 1 base removed from V and 8 bases from J, the gap between germline ends came to 15 bases. The germline CDR1 and CDR2 sequences are SGHRS and YFSETQ. The CDR3 is made up of 14 amino acids. The CDR3 DNA sequence: TGCGCCAGCAGCTTGTGGGGGCTCGAACTAGGCTACACCTTC. Translating it yields CASSLWGLELGYTF.

J is TRBJ2-1 and V is TRBV14, with a tentative D call TRBD1 (5 bases). The CDR3 is 15 residues long. Germline V lookup: CDR1 SGHDN, CDR2 FVKESK. With 3 bases removed from V and 0 bases from J, the gap between germline ends came to 9 bases. The CDR3 reads CASSHGHISYNEQFF. CDR3 in DNA: TGTGCCAGCAGCCATGGACACATCTCCTACAATGAGCAGTTCTTC.

The chain carries TRBV29-1 and TRBJ1-1, with TRBD1 matching 8 bases. The CDR3 consists of 11 residues. Germline V lookup: CDR1 SQVTM, CDR2 ANQGSEA. Germline trimming cut 5 bases from V and 10 bases from J; bases unmatched to any gene: 6. CDR3 protein: CSVYTGQGAFF. CDR3 sequence (DNA): TGCAGCGTTTATACCGGACAGGGAGCTTTCTTT.

Comments on this clone: The junction and the germline gene differ at one end; a read error may be behind it. This chain connects TRBV7-6 to TRBJ2-2; 15 nucleotides agree with TRBD2. Germline V gene lookup returns CDR1 SGHVS and CDR2 FNYEAQ. This CDR3 region has 17 residues. The CDR3 is CASSRGTSGGNSGELFF. The CDR3 nucleotides read TGTGCCAGCAGCAGGGGGACTAGCGGGGGGAACTCCGGGGAGCTGTTTTTT.

This chain uses TRBV5-1 with TRBJ1-3; no reliable D call. Germline V CDR1 and CDR2: SGHRS, YFSETQ. The CDR3 sequence is 16 residues long. Deletions cut 0 bases from V and 0 bases from J, with 10 bases between. CDR3 nucleotide sequence: TGCGCCAGCAGCTTGGAGGCCAGGAACTCTGGAAACACCATATATTTT. Protein product: CASSLEARNSGNTIYF.

V and J are TRBV14 and TRBJ1-1; no definite D call. Germline V lookup: CDR1 SGHDN, CDR2 FVKESK. The CDR3 runs 15 residues. V lost 5 bases and J lost 4, with 17 bases in between. For the CDR3, the DNA is TGTGCCAGCAGCTCTCGCCCAGAAACAAGCACTGAAGCTTTCTTT. Its protein is CASSSRPETSTEAFF.

The J gene is TRBJ2-7, the V gene TRBV25-1; 10 nucleotides line up with TRBD1. The CDR3 runs 15 residues. The J segment lost 2 bases and the V segment lost 5 bases, leaving 6 bases of the junction unmatched. The V gene's germline CDR1 is MGHDK and CDR2 SYGVNS. CDR3 in amino acids: CASSPIGTGAYEQYF. The CDR3, as DNA: TGTGCCAGCAGTCCTATTGGGACAGGGGCCTACGAGCAGTACTTC.

In this sample, this clone turned up a few times. This chain connects TRBV6-5 to TRBJ2-1; 10 nucleotides match TRBD1. Germline V gene data show CDR1 as MNHEY and CDR2 as SVGAGI. V lost 6 bases and J lost 12; bases outside the gene matches: 14. The CDR3 has 15 residues. CDR3 region: CASSPLVGTGARQFF. As DNA, the CDR3 is TGTGCCAGCAGCCCCCTGGTTGGGACAGGGGCGAGGCAGTTCTTC.

The J gene is TRBJ2-1, the V gene TRBV21-1; the D call in the table, TRBD2, was not verified against the DNA. TRBV21-1 is reported as a pseudogene. The CDR3 has 16 residues. The CDR3 is CASSKGGCLAGNEQFF. The CDR3 DNA follows: TGTGCCAGCAGCAAAGGCGGATGTCTAGCGGGGAATGAGCAGTTCTTC.

The chain combines TRBV5-4 with TRBJ2-1, with 12 bases lining up with TRBD2. The CDR3 is 18 residues long. The J segment lost 3 bases and the V segment lost 3 bases, leaving 10 bases of the junction unmatched. Germline CDR1 reads SGHNT; CDR2 reads YYREEE (reference sequence). The CDR3: CASSSRASGGGLYNEQFF. CDR3 sequence (DNA): TGTGCCAGCAGCTCCAGGGCTAGCGGGGGGGGCCTCTACAATGAGCAGTTCTTC.

The chain is built from TRBV5-4 and TRBJ1-1; 7 bases map to TRBD1. With 3 bases clipped from V and 0 bases from J, the junction kept 5 bases outside the gene matches. This CDR3 spans 15 amino acids. Germline V gene data show CDR1 as SGHNT and CDR2 as YYREEE (reference sequence). The CDR3 here is CASSSRDSMNTEAFF. DNA of the CDR3: TGTGCCAGCAGCTCCCGGGACAGCATGAACACTGAAGCTTTCTTT.

This sequence joins TRBV14 and TRBJ1-4; D perhaps matches TRBD1 (5 bases). V was trimmed by 4 bases and J by 5 bases, leaving 14 bases between them. The germline V gene encodes CDR1 SGHDN and CDR2 FVKESK. This CDR3 spans 15 amino acids. The CDR3 region is CASSRPGDSNEKLFF. The CDR3 DNA reads TGTGCCAGCAGCCGCCCGGGGGACTCCAATGAAAAACTGTTTTTT.

V and J are TRBV6-1 and TRBJ2-3, with TRBD2 matching 10 bases. Germline CDR1 MNHNS, CDR2 SASEGT. J lost 1 base, V lost 2 bases, and 3 bases had no gene match. The CDR3 contains 16 residues. The CDR3 reads CASSERLAGGTDTQYF. The CDR3 DNA is TGTGCCAGCAGTGAAAGGCTAGCGGGGGGCACAGATACGCAGTATTTT.

This clone was counted only a few times. CDR3 protein: CASTATLNTEAFF. DNA for the CDR3: TGTGCCAGCACCGCAACCCTAAACACTGAAGCTTTCTTT. The V call is TRBV6-5, the J call TRBJ1-1; D uncertain. Germline CDR1 is MNHEY and CDR2 is SVGAGI. V lost 7 bases and J 2 bases, leaving 11 bases between the germline ends. The CDR3 runs to 13 residues.

The rearrangement links TRBV7-3 to TRBJ2-7; TRBD2 matches 8 bases. Germline V lookup: CDR1 SGHTA, CDR2 FQGTGA. Trimming at V came to 10 bases and at J to 2 bases, leaving 13 bases not matched to a gene. The CDR3 covers 15 residues. The CDR3 reads CATPGIAGPTYEQYF. In DNA, the CDR3 is TGTGCCACCCCGGGGATAGCGGGGCCTACCTACGAGCAGTACTTC.

V and J are TRBV7-6 and TRBJ2-5; TRBD2 matches 7 bases. The CDR3 has 17 residues. From germline, CDR1 is SGHVS and CDR2 FNYEAQ. V shed 5 bases and J 4 bases; nucleotides not matched to a gene: 16. CDR3 DNA: TGTGCCAGCAGCCCGCGGGCTAGCGGACTCGTTGGAGAGACCCAGTACTTC. Translating gives CASSPRASGLVGETQYF.

V and J are TRBV9 and TRBJ2-1; 7 bases are a match to TRBD2. Unmatched junction bases numbered 3, after V lost 0 bases and J lost 12 bases. Germline V gives CDR1 SGDLS, CDR2 YYNGEE. The CDR3 is made up of 12 amino acids. CDR3 residues: CASSVVGGGQFF. The CDR3 nucleotides read TGTGCCAGCAGCGTAGTGGGCGGGGGGCAGTTCTTC.

This chain uses TRBV7-2 with TRBJ1-5; D possibly corresponds to TRBD1 (5 bases). Looked up from germline, CDR1 is SGHTA and CDR2 is FQGNSA. The CDR3 has 13 amino acids. V was cut by 5 bases and J by 2 bases, with 7 bases left in between. The CDR3 reads CASSGGGNQPQHF. The CDR3 DNA follows: TGTGCCAGCAGCGGAGGGGGCAATCAGCCCCAGCATTTT.

This rearrangement joins TRBV21-1 to TRBJ1-1. TRBV21-1 is described as a pseudogene. The CDR3 sequence is 15 residues long. CDR3 amino acids: CASSPERAAHTEAFF. The DNA for the CDR3 is TGTGCCAGCAGCCCGGAACGAGCAGCGCATACTGAAGCTTTCTTT.

The rearrangement uses TRBV5-6 and TRBJ1-1; TRBD1 matches 9 bases. Per germline, CDR1 SGHDT and CDR2 YYEEEE. The CDR3 is made up of 15 amino acids. J gave up 1 base and V 2 bases, and 3 bases lay outside the gene matches. The CDR3 reads CASSLQGAQNTEAFF. For the CDR3, the DNA is TGTGCCAGCAGCTTACAGGGGGCGCAGAACACTGAAGCTTTCTTT.

The chain is built from TRBV6-1 and TRBJ1-6; D uncertain. Trimming removed 1 base at V and 0 bases at J, with 7 bases between. The CDR3 is 16 residues long. Germline V gives CDR1 MNHNS, CDR2 SASEGT. CDR3 bases: TGTGCCAGCAGTGAAGTACAGTTCTCCTATAATTCACCCCTCCACTTT. Its protein is CASSEVQFSYNSPLHF.

This chain connects TRBV6-5 to TRBJ1-3; D is unclear. The CDR3 loop spans 16 amino acids. V lost 0 bases to trimming and J lost 0 bases, with 9 bases between them. CDR1 MNHEY and CDR2 SVGAGI come from the germline V gene. The CDR3 sequence is CASSYSNQASGNTIYF. The CDR3 coding sequence is TGTGCCAGCAGTTACTCGAACCAGGCCTCTGGAAACACCATATATTTT.

The rearrangement links TRBV2 to TRBJ1-1; TRBD1 matches at 7 bases. Germline V gene data show CDR1 as SNHLY and CDR2 as FYNNEI. The CDR3 has 12 residues. The V segment lost 7 bases and the J segment 8 bases; nucleotides outside the gene matches: 7. The CDR3 DNA sequence: TGTGCCAGCACCCGACAGGGTCTCGAAGCTTTCTTT. It translates to CASTRQGLEAFF.

The chain combines TRBV19 with TRBJ2-7, with D perhaps TRBD1 (5 bases). Trimming stripped 2 bases from V and 6 bases from J, with 5 bases between. Germline V gene lookup returns CDR1 LNHDA and CDR2 SQIVND (reference sequence). The CDR3 covers 11 residues. Here the CDR3 DNA reads TGTGCCAGTAGTATACAGGGCGAGCAGTACTTC. Amino acids: CASSIQGEQYF.

The chain joins TRBV10-3 to TRBJ1-1; possible D gene TRBD1, 5 bases. The V end was cut by 10 bases, the J end by 5 bases, with 17 bases between. The CDR3 is 13 residues long. Germline V lookup: CDR1 ENHRY, CDR2 SYGVKD. In nucleotides, the CDR3 is TGTGCCACCGGCCGGGGGGGAAGGACTGAAGCTTTCTTT. Translated, it gives CATGRGGRTEAFF.